This T cell receptor beta chain was documented in a study of tumor-infiltrating lymphocytes in primary liver carcinoma. Study-wide context: Each participant had primary liver carcinoma, and surgical resection was the treatment. Study-wide points: Reduced overlap was seen in tumor-adjacent and tumor-blood pairs versus tumor region pairs. Tumors had a significantly higher top-250-clone fraction than blood (p = 0.039). CD8+ and CD4+ repertoires went uncompared, the samples being bulk unsorted.

Synthesis of TCR beta cDNA was carried out from around 500 ng total RNA with a constant-region primer. For TCR beta, libraries were produced by three nested multiplex PCR rounds using slightly modified ARM-PCR. Running around 9 cycles apiece, the first two PCR rounds relied on TRBV1-TRBV30 forward primers together with a C-beta reverse primer. MiXCR, run by TCRdb on the multiplex PCR reads, gives a single entry per CDR3 protein. Of about 180,000 distinct CDR3 sequences in the sample, about 60% are singletons; the top ten hold approximately 65%. Alongside blood RNA obtained from unsorted whole blood, germline DNA was also extracted. Germline CDR1 and CDR2: SGHVS and FQNEAQ. The CDR3 sequence is 16 residues long. Between the trimmed V and J ends, which lost 8 bases and 3 bases, there was a span of 23 bases. A word on this clonotype: Its antigen remains unknown.

V and J are TRBV7-8 and TRBJ2-7; the D gene is possibly TRBD2 (7 bases). Source material: peripheral blood. The receptor's source is a middle-aged man with primary liver carcinoma and hepatitis B virus infection. The CDR3 loop is CASCWGAGEALYEQYF. The CDR3 nucleotides read TGTGCCAGCTGCTGGGGGGCGGGAGAGGCTCTCTACGAGCAGTACTTC. Using reference TRBV7-8 and TRBJ2-7 for the parts outside the CDR3, the full variable domain is GAGVSQSPRYKVAKRGQDVALRCDPISGHVSLFWYQQALGQGPEFLTYFQNEAQLDKSGLPSDRFFAERPEGSVSTLKIQRTQQEDSAVYLCASCWGAGEALYEQYFGPGTRLTVT.